Below, 27 T cell receptor beta chains from the same sample are listed, as sequenced in a study of CD4 T cells in relation to SARS-CoV-2 and coronaviruses. These receptors' antigens are unknown. TCRdb's copy holds only in-frame clones and misses some; the assay was immunoSEQ multiplex PCR. Of about 31,000 clones listed, around three quarters are singletons. Specimen: memory CD4+ T cells from PBMCs, cultured in vitro. Receptors originate from an adult with COVID-19.

The chain uses TRBV7-8 and TRBJ2-7; D call uncertain. Trimming took 1 base from V and 2 from J, leaving 12 bases between them. The CDR3 contains 15 residues. Germline-derived CDR1 and CDR2 are SGHVS and FQNEAQ. The CDR3 reads CASSLGLTVPYEQYF. CDR3 nucleotides: TGTGCCAGCAGCTTAGGTTTAACGGTACCCTACGAGCAGTACTTC.

This chain uses TRBV28 with TRBJ2-3; D is uncertain. V was cut by 4 bases and J by 7 bases, with 12 bases left in between. Germline CDR1 MDHEN, CDR2 SYDVKM. CDR3 size: 13 residues. DNA for the CDR3: TGTGCCAGCAGTTCACACGACCTGAATACGCAGTATTTT. It specifies CASSSHDLNTQYF.

The V call is TRBV3-1 (or the pseudogene TRBV3-2), the J call TRBJ1-6; D is perhaps TRBD1 (6 bases). The CDR3 length is 16 residues. V lost 5 bases and J lost 3, with 14 bases in between. Germline loops: CDR1 LGHDT, CDR2 YNNKEL (reference sequence). DNA for the CDR3: TGTGCCAGCAGCATCACAGGGACTCTCTATAATTCACCCCTCCACTTT. Its translation: CASSITGTLYNSPLHF.

This chain connects TRBV18 to TRBJ1-1; D is perhaps TRBD1 (6 bases). This CDR3 region has 13 residues. The V end was cut by 10 bases, the J end by 1 base, with 13 bases between. Germline V gene lookup returns CDR1 KGHSH and CDR2 LQKENI. The CDR3, as DNA: TGTGCCACCGAGAGACAGGCGAACACTGAAGCTTTCTTT. Its translation: CATERQANTEAFF.

The CDR3 nucleotides are TGTGCCAGCAGTTTTGGGGTCCAAGAGACCCAGTACTTC. It encodes CASSFGVQETQYF. The V and J genes are TRBV12-3 or TRBV12-4 and TRBJ2-5, with D unresolved. V was cut by 3 bases and J by 1 base, with 6 bases left in between. CDR3 length equals 13 residues.

This chain links TRBV2 with TRBJ1-2, with D perhaps matching TRBD1 (5 bases). In germline, CDR1 is SNHLY, CDR2 FYNNEI. The V and J ends lost 6 bases and 8 bases respectively, with 19 bases between them. This CDR3 region has 14 residues. The CDR3 sequence: CASSGSGRLDGYTF. CDR3 DNA: TGTGCCAGCAGCGGCTCGGGACGCCTCGACGGCTACACCTTC.

The chain recombines TRBV27 with TRBJ1-4; 12 positions agree with TRBD1. With V trimmed by 7 bases and J by 8 bases, 5 bases remained unmatched. From germline, CDR1 is MNHEY and CDR2 SMNVEV (reference sequence). This CDR3 is built from 14 residues. The CDR3: CASTSGTGGEKLFF. The CDR3 DNA reads TGTGCCAGCACTTCCGGGACAGGGGGCGAAAAACTGTTTTTT.

This clone was recorded only once. CDR3 sequence reads: CASSFTGGTDTQYF. CDR3 bases: TGTGCCAGCAGTTTTACAGGGGGCACAGATACGCAGTATTTT. The gene calls are TRBV6-5 and TRBJ2-3; 7 bases are a match to TRBD1. CDR1 is MNHEY, CDR2 SVGAGI, per germline. The CDR3 has 14 residues. The V segment lost 4 bases and the J segment 1 base; nucleotides outside the gene matches: 2.

The CDR3 spells CASSSSGSNEQFF. CDR3 bases: TGTGCCAGCAGCTCCAGCGGGAGCAATGAGCAGTTCTTC. The rearrangement links TRBV11-3 to TRBJ2-1; 8 positions agree with TRBD2. This CDR3 is 13 amino acids long. The trim removed 4 bases at V and 6 bases at J, leaving 2 bases unmatched. Germline CDR1 and CDR2: SGHNT and YENEEA.

The rearrangement uses TRBV5-6 and TRBJ1-2; D remains unclear. The germline V gene encodes CDR1 SGHDT and CDR2 YYEEEE. The CDR3 length is 14 residues. Trimming removed 2 bases from V and 5 bases from J, with 13 bases in between. CDR3 DNA sequence: TGTGCCAGCAGCTTCCAAGGCACATTTTATGGCTACACCTTC. It specifies CASSFQGTFYGYTF.

The chain has TRBV29-1 and TRBJ1-2, with a possible D match to TRBD1 (5 bases). CDR3 length equals 14 residues. Trimming left V 2 bases short and J 5 bases short, with 15 bases between. The V gene's germline CDR1 is SQVTM and CDR2 ANQGSEA. Here the CDR3 reads CSVESQDSPYGYTF. In nucleotides, the CDR3 is TGCAGCGTTGAATCACAAGACAGTCCTTATGGCTACACCTTC.

J is TRBJ2-3 and V is TRBV18; 7 bases are shared with TRBD2. Per germline, CDR1 KGHSH and CDR2 LQKENI. The CDR3 consists of 16 residues. Trimming removed 0 bases from V and 5 bases from J; junction bases left unmatched: 8. The CDR3 spells CASSPPATSPGDTQYF. The DNA for the CDR3 is TGTGCCAGCTCACCACCGGCGACTAGCCCCGGAGATACGCAGTATTTT.

This rearrangement joins TRBV11-2 to TRBJ2-1; 9 nucleotides agree with TRBD2. The germline gives CDR1 SGHAT, CDR2 FQNNGV. The CDR3 spans 14 residues. J lost 7 bases, V lost 2 bases, and 3 bases had no gene match. Written as DNA, the CDR3 is TGTGCCAGCAGCTTACAGCTAGCGGGAAATGAGCAGTTCTTC. It is translated as CASSLQLAGNEQFF.

This clone was observed a handful of times. This chain joins TRBV19 and TRBJ1-5; possibly TRBD1 for D (5 bases). V shed 6 bases and J shed 0 bases, with 15 bases lying between them. CDR3 length equals 16 residues. The germline V gene encodes CDR1 LNHDA and CDR2 SQIVND (reference sequence). The CDR3 DNA reads TGTGCCAGTAGCCGGGACGGAGCTTATAGCAATCAGCCCCAGCATTTT. Its translation is CASSRDGAYSNQPQHF.

The gene calls are TRBV30 and TRBJ2-2; 8 bases agree with TRBD2. The ends lost 4 bases at V and 8 bases at J; junction bases unmatched: 12. Germline V gene lookup returns CDR1 GTSNPN and CDR2 SVGIG (reference sequence). The CDR3 consists of 15 residues. As DNA, the CDR3 is TGTGCCTGGACTCAGACTAGCGTAAGGGTAGGGGAGCTGTTTTTT. Encoded protein: CAWTQTSVRVGELFF.

This clone has a handful of counts. CDR3 in amino acids: CASSELAGGQETQYF. In DNA, the CDR3 is TGTGCCAGCAGTGAACTAGCGGGAGGGCAAGAGACCCAGTACTTC. V usage is TRBV6-1 and J usage is TRBJ2-5; the match to TRBD2 covers 12 bases. Losses at the gene ends were 2 bases for V and 2 bases for J; bases not matched to a gene: 0. CDR1 is MNHNS, CDR2 SASEGT, per germline. The CDR3 runs 15 residues.

This clone has more than one count but fewer than ten. The chain is built from TRBV4-2 and TRBJ2-1; maybe TRBD2 (5 bases). The CDR3 contains 15 residues. The germline V gene has CDR1 LGHNA and CDR2 YNFKEQ. Trimming took 3 bases from V and 0 from J, leaving 9 bases between them. The CDR3 reads CASSQSGSSYNEQFF. CDR3 bases: TGTGCCAGCAGCCAGAGCGGTAGCTCCTACAATGAGCAGTTCTTC.

This chain uses TRBV30 with TRBJ1-5, with D unclear. Germline lookup yields CDR1 GTSNPN and CDR2 SVGIG (reference sequence). CDR3 length equals 12 residues. Trimming shortened V by 0 bases and J by 7 bases, and 7 bases separated the two germline ends. The CDR3 region has the DNA TGTGCCTGGAGTGTACGCGGGCAGCCCCAGCATTTT. Its translation: CAWSVRGQPQHF.

The chain carries TRBV10-3 and TRBJ1-5, with TRBD1 matching over 8 bases. The junction had 9 bases not matched to a gene; V was cut back by 11 bases and J by 0 bases. This CDR3 region has 15 residues. CDR1 is ENHRY, CDR2 SYGVKD, per germline. CDR3: CAAARGTGSNQPQHF. CDR3 in DNA: TGTGCCGCCGCGAGGGGGACAGGTAGCAATCAGCCCCAGCATTTT.

The chain combines TRBV11-2 with TRBJ2-1; a possible D gene is TRBD1 (6 bases). CDR3 length: 16 amino acids. CDR1 SGHAT and CDR2 FQNNGV come from the germline V gene. Trimming stripped 6 bases from V and 6 bases from J, with 21 bases between. In DNA, the CDR3 is TGTGCCAGCAGACACATCACCGGACAGTGGGGCAATGAGCAGTTCTTC. Residues: CASRHITGQWGNEQFF.

The chain is built from TRBV7-2 and TRBJ2-1; D remains unclear. With 3 bases removed from V and 14 bases from J, the gap between germline ends came to 14 bases. The CDR3 length is 12 residues. In germline, CDR1 is SGHTA, CDR2 FQGNSA. The CDR3 bases are TGTGCCAGCAGCTTTTTAGACCGCGGAAAGTTCTTC. It translates to CASSFLDRGKFF.

The chain carries TRBV12-5 and TRBJ2-3; D possibly corresponds to TRBD2 (6 bases). Trimming stripped 6 bases from V and 2 bases from J, with 18 bases between. There are 16 residues in the CDR3. Germline V CDR1 and CDR2: LGHNT, FRNRAP. CDR3 protein: CASGSGLAGNTDTQYF. The CDR3 DNA sequence: TGTGCTAGTGGGAGTGGGTTGGCGGGGAACACAGATACGCAGTATTTT.

The chain links TRBV4-1 to TRBJ2-5; 7 bases line up with TRBD2. CDR3 length equals 16 residues. CDR1 and CDR2 from the germline V gene are MGHRA and YSYEKL. Losses at the gene ends were 3 bases for V and 2 bases for J; bases not matched to a gene: 9. In nucleotides, the CDR3 is TGCGCCAGCAGCCAGGCCCAGCGGGACCCACAAGAGACCCAGTACTTC. Protein product: CASSQAQRDPQETQYF.

The J gene is TRBJ2-7, the V gene TRBV18, with D perhaps TRBD2 (6 bases). CDR3 size: 12 residues. Per the germline V gene, CDR1 is KGHSH and CDR2 is LQKENI. Trimming took off 3 bases at V and 7 bases at J, with 10 bases between the two ends. CDR3 coding DNA: TGTGCCAGCTCACCGGGCGGGGTTGAGCAGTACTTC. This translates into CASSPGGVEQYF.

The chain joins TRBV7-2 to TRBJ2-1, with 7 bases matching TRBD2. The CDR3 has 15 amino acids. Germline-derived CDR1 and CDR2 are SGHTA and FQGNSA. V shed 5 bases and J 7 bases; nucleotides not matched to a gene: 11. CDR3 loop: CASSERRLAVNEQFF. Written as DNA, the CDR3 is TGTGCCAGCAGCGAGAGAAGACTAGCAGTAAATGAGCAGTTCTTC.

The chain couples TRBV30 to TRBJ2-2; 8 positions agree with TRBD1. Germline lookup yields CDR1 GTSNPN and CDR2 SVGIG (reference sequence). J was trimmed by 6 bases and V by 0 bases; bases with no gene match: 9. The length of the CDR3 is 16 residues. The CDR3 sequence: CAWSVSQGAMAGELFF. CDR3 nucleotide sequence: TGTGCCTGGAGTGTGAGCCAGGGGGCGATGGCCGGGGAGCTGTTTTTT. The entire variable domain, with the rest obtained from reference TRBV30 and TRBJ2-2, is as follows: SQTIHQWPATLVQPVGSPLSLECTVEGTSNPNLYWYRQAAGRGLQLLFYSVGIGQISSEVPQNLSASRPQDRQFILSSKKLLLSDSGFYLCAWSVSQGAMAGELFFGEGSRLTVL.

V and J are TRBV11-2 and TRBJ2-5; D not certain. The CDR3 has 12 amino acids. Deletions cut 5 bases from V and 7 bases from J, with 11 bases between. From germline, CDR1 is SGHAT and CDR2 FQNNGV. The DNA of the CDR3 is TGTGCCAGCAGCCCGACATCGGGGACCCAGTACTTC. Translating it yields CASSPTSGTQYF.